A single sample is the source of the 18 T cell receptor beta chains below, sequenced in a study of T cells after posttransplantation cyclophosphamide. TCRdb's table, derived via immunoSEQ multiplex PCR, lists solely in-frame clones and lacks some. The data show about 28,000 clones, roughly 85% seen once. Sequenced material: PBMCs. These receptors originate from a man aged 50 to 59.

This sequence joins TRBV6-6 and TRBJ2-1; TRBD1 agrees at 7 bases. Germline CDR1 is MNHNY and CDR2 is SVGAGI (reference sequence). The V gene end was trimmed by 7 bases and the J gene end by 8 bases; junction bases not matched to a gene: 8. This CDR3 has 13 residues. The CDR3 bases are TGTGCCAGCAAAATAGACAGGGACCATGAGCAGTTCTTC. It specifies CASKIDRDHEQFF.

The V and J genes are TRBV6-1 and TRBJ2-1; perhaps TRBD2 as D (6 bases). Trimming removed 6 bases at V and 10 bases at J, with 13 bases between. From germline, CDR1 is MNHNS and CDR2 SASEGT. There are 12 residues in the CDR3. The CDR3 is CASRTSLQEQFF. The CDR3 DNA follows: TGTGCCAGCAGGACTAGTCTGCAGGAGCAGTTCTTC.

The gene calls are TRBV7-2 and TRBJ2-1; D is perhaps TRBD2 (6 bases). Per the germline V gene, CDR1 is SGHTA and CDR2 is FQGNSA. V dropped 3 bases and J dropped 7 bases, with 10 bases sitting between them. CDR3 length equals 13 residues. CDR3 sequence (DNA): TGTGCCAGCAGCTTCTGGAGGGTTAATGAGCAGTTCTTC. Translating it yields CASSFWRVNEQFF. Variable domain in full (rest from reference TRBV7-2 and TRBJ2-1): GAGVSQSPSNKVTEKGKDVELRCDPISGHTALYWYRQSLGQGLEFLIYFQGNSAPDKSGLPSDRFSAERTGGSVSTLTIQRTQQEDSAVYLCASSFWRVNEQFFGPGTRLTVL.

The chain employs TRBV19 and TRBJ1-4; D not resolved. Per the germline V gene, CDR1 is LNHDA and CDR2 is SQIVND (reference sequence). V dropped 7 bases and J dropped 7 bases, with 19 bases sitting between them. CDR3 size: 15 residues. The CDR3: CASTGFTTPREKLFF. The CDR3 region has the DNA TGTGCCAGTACGGGGTTCACAACCCCCCGTGAAAAACTGTTTTTT.

As DNA, the CDR3 is TGTGCCAGCAGTTTTTACAGGGAAGAGACCCAGTACTTC. This translates into CASSFYREETQYF. The genes are TRBV2 and TRBJ2-5; perhaps TRBD1 as D (6 bases). V was cut by 5 bases and J by 3 bases, with 10 bases left in between. Germline values: CDR1 SNHLY, CDR2 FYNNEI. The CDR3 length is 13 residues.

This clone was found once. The CDR3 reads CASSPRTGQETQYF. CDR3 DNA: TGTGCCAGCAGCCCCCGGACGGGGCAAGAGACCCAGTACTTC. V gene TRBV11-3 combines with J gene TRBJ2-5; D is perhaps TRBD2 (5 bases). The V end was cut by 5 bases, the J end by 2 bases, with 12 bases between. This CDR3 has 14 amino acids. Germline V gives CDR1 SGHNT, CDR2 YENEEA.

This CDR3 is CATSPRGNEQFF. In DNA, the CDR3 is TGTGCCACCAGCCCCAGGGGTAATGAGCAGTTCTTC. The chain couples TRBV15 to TRBJ2-1; D perhaps matches TRBD1 (6 bases). Germline V gives CDR1 LNHNV, CDR2 YYDKDF (reference sequence). V lost 5 bases and J 7 bases, leaving 9 bases between the germline ends. CDR3 length equals 12 residues.

This chain joins TRBV7-2 and TRBJ1-4; 8 positions agree with TRBD1. The CDR3 is 14 amino acids. Unmatched junction bases numbered 5, after V lost 4 bases and J lost 7 bases. The germline V gene has CDR1 SGHTA and CDR2 FQGNSA. CDR3 coding DNA: TGTGCCAGCAGCTCCGACAGGGGTAGTGAAAAACTGTTTTTT. Encoded protein: CASSSDRGSEKLFF.

The chain joins TRBV2 to TRBJ2-3, with a possible D match to TRBD2 (6 bases). V was trimmed by 5 bases and J by 6 bases, leaving 15 bases between them. Germline lookup yields CDR1 SNHLY and CDR2 FYNNEI. The CDR3 has 14 residues. Here the CDR3 reads CASSIQGLRDTQYF. The CDR3 coding sequence is TGTGCCAGCAGTATTCAGGGACTCAGGGATACGCAGTATTTT.

J is TRBJ2-4 and V is TRBV6-1, with D hard to call. Per germline, CDR1 MNHNS and CDR2 SASEGT. This CDR3 contains 13 residues. The V gene lost 2 bases and the J gene lost 9 bases, with 11 bases spanning the gap. CDR3 protein: CASSEKAEFIQYF. The DNA for the CDR3 is TGTGCCAGCAGTGAAAAGGCGGAGTTCATTCAGTACTTC.

V gene TRBV28 combines with J gene TRBJ1-1; maybe TRBD1 (6 bases). Trimming removed 2 bases at V and 6 bases at J, with 16 bases between. The germline gives CDR1 MDHEN, CDR2 SYDVKM. The CDR3 is 15 residues long. The CDR3 DNA is TGTGCCAGCAGTTTAGGGGGGGACACCAAACCTGAAGCTTTCTTT. Protein sequence: CASSLGGDTKPEAFF.

The gene calls are TRBV28 and TRBJ1-5; D is ambiguous. Germline CDR1 reads MDHEN; CDR2 reads SYDVKM. The CDR3 runs to 15 residues. V lost 8 bases to trimming and J lost 2 bases, with 16 bases between them. For the CDR3, the DNA is TGTGCCAGCCACCCCCCGGGGTTGGGCAATCAGCCCCAGCATTTT. The encoded protein is CASHPPGLGNQPQHF.

This sequence joins TRBV30 and TRBJ1-5; D remains ambiguous. The CDR3 sequence is 12 residues long. Germline-derived CDR1 and CDR2 are GTSNPN and SVGIG (reference sequence). V gave up 3 bases and J gave up 9 bases, with 12 bases separating them. The DNA for the CDR3 is TGTGCCTGGAGCCTAAATTTCGGGCCCCAGCATTTT. It yields the protein CAWSLNFGPQHF.

The chain employs TRBV4-1 and TRBJ2-1, with 8 bases that match TRBD2. From germline, CDR1 is MGHRA and CDR2 YSYEKL. J was trimmed by 6 bases and V by 0 bases; bases with no gene match: 13. The length of the CDR3 is 18 residues. The CDR3 bases are TGCGCCAGCAGCCAAGAAGCCAGCGGGAGAGTTTATCGCAATGAGCAGTTCTTC. This codes for CASSQEASGRVYRNEQFF.

The genes are TRBV6-5 and TRBJ2-1, with 7 bases lining up with TRBD1. The CDR3 totals 16 residues. Germline CDR1 is MNHEY and CDR2 is SVGAGI. V dropped 2 bases and J dropped 6; count of bases not matched to a gene: 10. The CDR3 DNA reads TGTGCCAGCAGTTACCCACAGGGGATTTTGAGCAATGAGCAGTTCTTC. Its translation: CASSYPQGILSNEQFF.

The CDR3 nucleotides read TGTGCCAGCAGCTCATCCGGGACAGGGGGTGAAAAACTGTTTTTT. It specifies CASSSSGTGGEKLFF. J is TRBJ1-4 and V is TRBV7-2; 11 bases match TRBD1. Per germline, CDR1 SGHTA and CDR2 FQGNSA. V lost 4 bases and J lost 7; bases outside the gene matches: 5. The CDR3 loop spans 15 amino acids.

The chain joins TRBV11-2 to TRBJ1-1, with TRBD1 matching over 7 bases. With V trimmed by 8 bases and J by 3 bases, 3 bases remained unmatched. CDR1 is SGHAT and CDR2 is FQNNGV in the germline V gene. CDR3 length: 12 residues. In nucleotides, the CDR3 is TGTGCCAGCCTAGGACAGGACACTGAAGCTTTCTTT. Protein sequence: CASLGQDTEAFF.

This clone occurred once. Germline and junction disagree at one end, which may indicate a read error. Other DNA sequences within the sample encode an identical CDR3. CDR3 residues: CASSFQGTNSPLHF. In nucleotides, the CDR3 is TGTGCCAGCAGCTTCCAGGGGACCAATTCCCCCCTCCACTTT. This rearrangement joins TRBV7-9 to TRBJ1-6; TRBD1 is a possible D gene (6 bases). This CDR3 region has 14 residues. The germline V gene encodes CDR1 SEHNR and CDR2 FQNEAQ (reference sequence).